Below, one TCR beta chain is given with its context. Its antigen is as yet unknown. Each CDR3 protein is one row after TCRdb ran MiXCR on the multiplex PCR reads. The sample records approximately 280,000 distinct CDR3 sequences, roughly 31% being singletons. The lymph nodes were axillary draining lymph nodes from breast cancer patients. V lost 4 bases, J lost 7 bases, and 11 bases stayed unmatched. In germline, CDR1 is MGHDK, CDR2 SYGVNS. The CDR3 totals 16 residues. This specimen belongs to a study of breast tumors, draining lymph nodes, adjacent tissues. Findings and limits, study-wide: Tumor and nontumor repertoires were significantly more similar in luminal-like than in basal-like breast cancer. Findings are consistent with lymph node origin and intratumoral expansion of most tumor T cells. Tumors had less TCR diversity than lymph nodes, more than nontumor tissue.

This clonotype originated in a female donor with breast cancer. Some clones in this sample may be carry-over from other donors' samples. This chain links TRBV25-1 with TRBJ1-4, with 8 positions matching TRBD1. Sequenced: axillary lymph node tissue. CDR3 sequence reads: CASSASGQGLSEKLFF. The CDR3 DNA is TGTGCCAGCAGTGCTAGCGGACAGGGCTTGAGTGAAAAACTGTTTTTT.